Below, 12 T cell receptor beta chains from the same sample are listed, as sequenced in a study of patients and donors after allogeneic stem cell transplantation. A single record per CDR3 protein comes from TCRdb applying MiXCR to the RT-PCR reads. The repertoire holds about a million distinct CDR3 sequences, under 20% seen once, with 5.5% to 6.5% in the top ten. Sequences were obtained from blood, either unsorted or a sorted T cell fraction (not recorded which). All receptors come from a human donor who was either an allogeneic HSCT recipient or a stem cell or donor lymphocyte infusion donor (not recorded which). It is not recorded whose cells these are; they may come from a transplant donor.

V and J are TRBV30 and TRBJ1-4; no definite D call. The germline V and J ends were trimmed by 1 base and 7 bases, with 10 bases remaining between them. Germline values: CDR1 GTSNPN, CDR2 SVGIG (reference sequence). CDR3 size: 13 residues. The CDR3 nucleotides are TGTGCCTGGAGTGGAAAGGGAGGTGAAAAACTGTTTTTT. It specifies CAWSGKGGEKLFF.

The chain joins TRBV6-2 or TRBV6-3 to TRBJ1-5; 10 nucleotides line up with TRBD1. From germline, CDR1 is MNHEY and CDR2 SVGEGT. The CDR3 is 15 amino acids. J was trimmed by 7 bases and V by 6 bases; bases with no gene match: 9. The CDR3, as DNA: TGTGCCAGCAGGTCGGACAGGGGGTATTCGCAGCCCCAGCATTTT. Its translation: CASRSDRGYSQPQHF.

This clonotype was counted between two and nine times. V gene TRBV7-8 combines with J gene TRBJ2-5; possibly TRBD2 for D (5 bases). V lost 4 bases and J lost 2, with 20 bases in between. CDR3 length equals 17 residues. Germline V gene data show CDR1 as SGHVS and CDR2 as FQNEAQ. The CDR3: CASSSGRSPLLQETQYF. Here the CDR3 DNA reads TGTGCCAGCAGCTCGGGAAGATCTCCCCTCCTTCAAGAGACCCAGTACTTC.

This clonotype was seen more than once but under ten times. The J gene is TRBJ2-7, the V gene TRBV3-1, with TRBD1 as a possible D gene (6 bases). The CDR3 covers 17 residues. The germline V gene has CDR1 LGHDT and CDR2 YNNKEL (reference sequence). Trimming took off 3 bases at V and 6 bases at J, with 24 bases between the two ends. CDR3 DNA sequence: TGTGCCAGCAGCCACAAGAGCTGGGGCAGGGGTGGTTCCGAGCAGTACTTC. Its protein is CASSHKSWGRGGSEQYF.

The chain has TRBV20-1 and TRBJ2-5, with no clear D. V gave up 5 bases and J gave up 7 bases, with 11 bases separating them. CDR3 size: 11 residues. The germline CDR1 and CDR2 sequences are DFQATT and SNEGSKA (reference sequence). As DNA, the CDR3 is TGCAGTGCTTACCGTGGCGGGACCCAGTACTTC. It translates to CSAYRGGTQYF.

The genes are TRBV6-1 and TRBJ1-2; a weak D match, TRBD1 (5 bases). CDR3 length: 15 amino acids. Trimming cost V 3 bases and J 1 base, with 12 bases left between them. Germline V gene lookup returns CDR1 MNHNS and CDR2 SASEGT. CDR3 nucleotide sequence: TGTGCCAGCAGTGATTCAGGGAACTTTAACTATGGCTACACCTTC. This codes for CASSDSGNFNYGYTF.

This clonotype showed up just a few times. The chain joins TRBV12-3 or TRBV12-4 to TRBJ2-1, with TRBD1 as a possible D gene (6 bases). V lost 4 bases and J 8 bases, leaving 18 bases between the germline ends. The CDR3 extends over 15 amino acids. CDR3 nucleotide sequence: TGTGCCAGCAGTTCTCCCGGGACACCGCCATATGAGCAGTTCTTC. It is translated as CASSSPGTPPYEQFF.

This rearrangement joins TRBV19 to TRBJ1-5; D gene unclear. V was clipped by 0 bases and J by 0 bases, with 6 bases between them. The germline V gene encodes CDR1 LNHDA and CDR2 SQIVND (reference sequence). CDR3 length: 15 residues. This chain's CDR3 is CASSIDPYSNQPQHF. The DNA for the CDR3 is TGTGCCAGTAGTATAGACCCGTATAGCAATCAGCCCCAGCATTTT.

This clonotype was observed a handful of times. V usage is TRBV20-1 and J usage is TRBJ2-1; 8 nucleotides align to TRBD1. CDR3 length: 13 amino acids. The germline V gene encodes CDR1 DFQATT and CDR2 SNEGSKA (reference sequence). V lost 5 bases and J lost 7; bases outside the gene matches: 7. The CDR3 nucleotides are TGCAGTGCTGCGGACAGGGAGATGAATGAGCAGTTCTTC. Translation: CSAADREMNEQFF.

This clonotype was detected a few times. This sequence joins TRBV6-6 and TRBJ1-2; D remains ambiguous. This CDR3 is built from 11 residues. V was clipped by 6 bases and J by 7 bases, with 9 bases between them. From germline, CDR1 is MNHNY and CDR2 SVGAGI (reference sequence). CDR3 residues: CASSGKGGYTF. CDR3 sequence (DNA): TGTGCCAGCAGCGGGAAGGGTGGCTACACCTTC.

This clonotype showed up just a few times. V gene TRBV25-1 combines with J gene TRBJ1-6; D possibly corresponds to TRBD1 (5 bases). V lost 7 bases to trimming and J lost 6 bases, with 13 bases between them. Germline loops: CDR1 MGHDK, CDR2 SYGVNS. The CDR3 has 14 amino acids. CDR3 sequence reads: CASMGQGGNSPLHF. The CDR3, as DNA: TGTGCCAGCATGGGTCAGGGAGGTAATTCACCCCTCCACTTT. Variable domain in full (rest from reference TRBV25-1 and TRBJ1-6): EADIYQTPRYLVIGTGKKITLECSQTMGHDKMYWYQQDPGMELHLIHYSYGVNSTEKGDLSSESTVSRIRTEHFPLTLESARPSHTSQYLCASMGQGGNSPLHFGNGTRLTVT.

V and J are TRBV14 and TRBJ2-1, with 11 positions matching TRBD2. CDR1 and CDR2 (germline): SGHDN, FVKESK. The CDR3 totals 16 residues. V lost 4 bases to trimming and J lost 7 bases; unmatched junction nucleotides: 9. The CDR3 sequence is CASSRSSGGARNEQFF. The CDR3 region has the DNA TGTGCCAGCAGCCGTAGTAGCGGGGGGGCCCGGAATGAGCAGTTCTTC.